This T cell receptor beta chain stems from a study of OX40 agonist ivuxolimab in advanced cancers. Turning to the overall study: Ivuxolimab was a fully human IgG2 agonistic monoclonal antibody targeting the costimulatory receptor OX40 (CD134). The paper reports the monotherapy dose-escalation portion (N ≈ 50 patients) of the phase I ivuxolimab trial. In the dose-escalation cohort, around four fifths of patients were male, and the mean age was approximately 60 years, with a range of roughly 20 to 85. Intravenous ivuxolimab was administered to patients every 2 weeks at six dose levels: 0.01, 0.1, 0.3, 1.5, 3 and 10 mg/kg. The purpose of peripheral TCRbeta sequencing was to test whether ivuxolimab changed TCR sequence diversity and led to clonal T-cell expansion. Partial responses were achieved by three dose-escalation patients, of whom one had hepatocellular carcinoma and two had cutaneous melanoma. Prior anti-PD-1, anti-PD-L1 or anti-CTLA-4 therapy was permitted, and 35% to 40% of dose-escalation patients had received checkpoint inhibitors. Of the roughly 54 dose-escalation patients, hepatocellular carcinoma was present in approximately 20, melanoma in around 15, renal cell carcinoma in 9 and head and neck cancer in 9. Study-level results and caveats: Antigen specificity was not determined for the clonally expanded peripheral T cells. Clonal expansion of both CD4+ and CD8+ blood T cells was observed from baseline to week 6 at doses 0.1 to 3.0 mg/kg. Partial responders in the 0.1-3.0 mg/kg groups had among the lowest normalized peripheral clonal expansion, especially among CD8+ T cells. Low levels of normalized T-cell clonal expansion were also seen in some nonresponding patients. After ivuxolimab, expanded clones were on average more numerous among CD8+ T cells than among CD4+ T cells.

The table lists this clone with a few counts. What this receptor recognizes is not known. Within one base of it there is no much larger clone, and no base qualities were kept. The trial excluded patients who had a history of autoimmune disease or who were on systemic immunosuppression. Peripheral blood for TCR sequencing was collected from all dose cohorts at baseline, on cycle 4 day 1, and on cycle 7 day 1. Samples were obtained from an open-label, multicenter, first-in-human phase I dose-escalation trial of ivuxolimab. Adults with locally advanced or metastatic head and neck squamous cell, hepatocellular, melanoma or renal cell carcinoma were enrolled in the trial. Before TCR sequencing, CD4+ T cells and CD8+ T cells were sorted from peripheral blood as separate populations. Genomic DNA was isolated from the sorted cells so that the TCRbeta CDR3 region could be sequenced. The immunoSEQ Assay was used for sequencing of TCRbeta CDR3 regions. Sourced from immuneACCESS, this table was stored by TCRdb with only in-frame sequences that have V and J called. A share of the clones is absent; for the studies checked, an unresolved V gene accounts for under half, and the remainder has no known explanation. This sample comprises about 35,000 clones, around 74% of them detected only once. Together, the top ten hold nearly 20% of the sample.

V is cut by 4 bases and J by 4 bases, and the space between the germline ends is 10 bases. The germline V gene yields SGHAT for CDR1 and FQNNGV for CDR2. Reading from cysteine to phenylalanine, the CDR3 counts 13 amino acids. CDR3 DNA only is kept here, 39 bases in frame from base 1. The TCR originated in an adult with an advanced solid tumor such as melanoma, head and neck, liver or kidney cancer. This chain joins TRBV11-2 to TRBJ1-2, and perhaps TRBD1 as D gene, on 6 matching bases. The specimen comprised CD4+ or CD8+ T cells sorted from blood, sampled in a trial of the OX40 agonist ivuxolimab. The CDR3 region has the sequence CASSSTGIYGYTF. The nucleotide sequence reads as follows: TGTGCCAGCAGCTCAACAGGGATCTATGGCTACACCTTC.